These 15 T cell receptor beta chains originate from one sample sequenced in a study of T cells in tuberculosis. Time point meaning: new active TB diagnosis, blood taken before or within 7 days of starting treatment. Here immunoSEQ multiplex PCR was the method, and the copy in TCRdb shows in-frame clones only, minus some. The repertoire consists of roughly 34,000 clones, with about 85% occurring once and the leading ten covering less than 6.5%. The sample consisted of PBMCs, taken at tuberculosis diagnosis. The receptor set was obtained from an adult with tuberculosis.

The J gene is TRBJ2-7, the V gene TRBV11-2, with D unresolved. Between the trimmed V and J ends, which lost 0 bases and 2 bases, there was a span of 8 bases. Per the germline V gene, CDR1 is SGHAT and CDR2 is FQNNGV. This CDR3 has 14 residues. CDR3 coding DNA: TGTGCCAGCAGCTTAGATGCCAGAACCTACGAGCAGTACTTC. It is translated as CASSLDARTYEQYF.

The CDR3 nucleotides are TGTGCCAGCAGACAGGGAGACAATGAGCAGTTCTTC. It translates to CASRQGDNEQFF. This chain links TRBV27 with TRBJ2-1, with a weak D call TRBD1 (6 bases). This CDR3 is 12 amino acids long. CDR1 MNHEY and CDR2 SMNVEV come from the germline V gene (reference sequence). Trimming took 6 bases from V and 5 from J, leaving 8 bases between them.

The CDR3 spells CASSLFGGNYGYTF. In nucleotides, the CDR3 is TGTGCCAGCAGCTTGTTTGGCGGTAACTATGGCTACACCTTC. This chain uses TRBV5-4 with TRBJ1-2; D is unclear. The germline V gene encodes CDR1 SGHNT and CDR2 YYREEE (reference sequence). V lost 1 base and J lost 1, with 8 bases in between. The CDR3 has 14 residues.

This clone was detected once. This sequence joins TRBV5-6 and TRBJ2-7; D is unresolved. This CDR3 has 14 residues. Trimming stripped 0 bases from V and 9 bases from J, with 16 bases between. CDR1 and CDR2 from the germline V gene are SGHDT and YYEEEE. CDR3 sequence: CASSLGAVPSRQYF. The DNA of the CDR3 is TGTGCCAGCAGCTTGGGGGCCGTCCCCTCGCGGCAGTACTTC.

This chain joins TRBV5-4 and TRBJ2-6, with 10 positions matching TRBD1. Germline V gene lookup returns CDR1 SGHNT and CDR2 YYREEE (reference sequence). The CDR3 totals 17 residues. V trimming: 3 bases; J trimming: 1 base; junction bases outside the gene matches: 4. For the CDR3, the DNA is TGTGCCAGCAGCTGGGGGGACAGGGGTTCTGGGGCCAACGTCCTGACTTTC. It translates to CASSWGDRGSGANVLTF. The full variable domain, rest sourced from reference TRBV5-4 and TRBJ2-6, is ETGVTQSPTHLIKTRGQQVTLRCSSQSGHNTVSWYQQALGQGPQFIFQYYREEENGRGNFPPRFSGLQFPNYSSELNVNALELDDSALYLCASSWGDRGSGANVLTFGAGSRLTVL.

The CDR3 sequence is CAITLNPGTGDGYTF. The CDR3 nucleotides are TGTGCCATCACCCTAAACCCCGGGACAGGGGATGGCTACACCTTC. The chain is built from TRBV10-3 and TRBJ1-2; 10 bases match TRBD1. Germline V gene data show CDR1 as ENHRY and CDR2 as SYGVKD. The CDR3 length is 15 residues. V gave up 7 bases and J gave up 6 bases; unmatched junction bases: 11.

J is TRBJ2-1 and V is TRBV7-2; 7 bases fit TRBD1. Trimming took 5 bases from V and 9 from J; bases not matched to a gene: 7. Germline V gene sequence: CDR1 SGHTA, CDR2 FQGNSA. CDR3 length: 13 residues. CDR3: CASSTRQGGEQFF. The CDR3 bases are TGTGCCAGCAGCACCCGACAGGGTGGTGAGCAGTTCTTC. Looking up the rest from reference TRBV7-2 and TRBJ2-1 gives the full variable domain: GAGVSQSPSNKVTEKGKDVELRCDPISGHTALYWYRQSLGQGLEFLIYFQGNSAPDKSGLPSDRFSAERTGGSVSTLTIQRTQQEDSAVYLCASSTRQGGEQFFGPGTRLTVL.

The CDR3 region is CASSVSGGSSTDTQYF. The CDR3 DNA sequence: TGTGCCAGCAGCGTTAGCGGGGGGTCTAGCACAGATACGCAGTATTTT. The chain is built from TRBV27 and TRBJ2-3; 10 bases are shared with TRBD2. Germline CDR1 MNHEY, CDR2 SMNVEV (reference sequence). V lost 6 bases, J lost 0 bases, and 6 bases stayed unmatched. The CDR3 consists of 16 residues.

This chain uses TRBV19 with TRBJ1-5, with D perhaps matching TRBD1 (5 bases). Germline V gives CDR1 LNHDA, CDR2 SQIVND (reference sequence). V was shortened by 3 bases and J by 6 bases, with 12 bases between the two germline ends. CDR3 length equals 14 residues. CDR3 sequence reads: CASSMGREGQPQHF. CDR3 sequence (DNA): TGTGCCAGTAGTATGGGCAGGGAGGGTCAGCCCCAGCATTTT.

This sequence joins TRBV5-6 and TRBJ1-3; weak D call: TRBD1 (5 bases). V dropped 4 bases and J dropped 3 bases, with 17 bases sitting between them. Germline CDR1 is SGHDT and CDR2 is YYEEEE. This CDR3 has 16 residues. The CDR3 sequence: CASSQGPGRVGNTIYF. CDR3 in DNA: TGTGCCAGCAGCCAAGGCCCGGGCAGGGTTGGAAACACCATATATTTT.

This chain links TRBV15 with TRBJ2-5; 13 bases map to TRBD2. CDR3 size: 15 residues. Germline CDR1 reads LNHNV; CDR2 reads YYDKDF (reference sequence). V shed 5 bases and J 4 bases; nucleotides not matched to a gene: 4. CDR3 in amino acids: CATSPRTSGGETQYF. The CDR3 region has the DNA TGTGCCACCAGCCCCCGGACTAGCGGGGGAGAGACCCAGTACTTC.

The rearrangement links TRBV6-1 to TRBJ2-1, with D perhaps matching TRBD2 (6 bases). V lost 5 bases to trimming and J lost 4 bases, with 15 bases between them. The CDR3 covers 15 residues. Germline V gene sequence: CDR1 MNHNS, CDR2 SASEGT. The CDR3 protein is CASSLSAGLYNEQFF. CDR3 coding DNA: TGTGCCAGCAGTCTCTCGGCGGGGCTTTACAATGAGCAGTTCTTC.

In DNA form, the CDR3 reads TGTGCCAGCAGCTTGAACAGCCCGGTGTGGGAGCAGTTCTTC. Encoded protein: CASSLNSPVWEQFF. The V gene is TRBV5-6, the J gene TRBJ2-1; D is uncertain. Germline V gene lookup returns CDR1 SGHDT and CDR2 YYEEEE. V was shortened by 1 base and J by 10 bases, with 15 bases between the two germline ends. There are 14 residues in the CDR3.

This sequence joins TRBV7-2 and TRBJ2-6, with 7 bases fitting TRBD1. The germline V gene encodes CDR1 SGHTA and CDR2 FQGNSA. V dropped 5 bases and J dropped 0; count of bases not matched to a gene: 7. The CDR3 spans 17 residues. CDR3 nucleotide sequence: TGTGCCAGCAGCCTGGAAGGGACAGTCTCTGGGGCCAACGTCCTGACTTTC. It encodes CASSLEGTVSGANVLTF.

The chain uses TRBV10-3 and TRBJ2-5; no clear D. V was pared by 6 bases and J by 0 bases, with 14 bases between. The CDR3 extends over 15 amino acids. Germline-derived CDR1 and CDR2 are ENHRY and SYGVKD. CDR3 coding DNA: TGTGCCATCAGAGCAGCACCCGGGTACCAAGAGACCCAGTACTTC. Translation: CAIRAAPGYQETQYF.